The rows below give T cell receptor beta chains drawn from one sample of a study of cytomegalovirus exposure and HLA in healthy donors. Sequencing was performed with immunoSEQ multiplex PCR; in TCRdb, only in-frame clones are kept and a portion is missing. The sample includes roughly 110,000 clones, around 78% seen only once; the top ten take roughly 8%. The sequencing sample was made of PBMCs. The receptors here all came from a man aged 25-45 years in good health and CMV-seronegative. CDR3s include the opening cysteine and the closing phenylalanine or tryptophan. Fields, in order: CDR3 protein, CDR3 DNA, D gene, clone size, V gene, J gene. A D gene is named only where the DNA matches it firmly. Size values are once, few and many counts, or a class for expanded clones, and some rows have none.

CDR3aa: CASRGTLYEQYF
CDR3nt: TGTGCCAGCCGGGGGACCCTCTACGAGCAGTACTTC
d_gene: .
abundance: once
v_gene: TRBV28
j_gene: TRBJ2-7

CDR3aa: CAWGSGGGGNTEAFF
CDR3nt: TGTGCCTGGGGGTCTGGAGGGGGGGGCAACACTGAAGCTTTCTTT
d_gene: .
abundance: .
v_gene: TRBV30
j_gene: TRBJ1-1

CDR3aa: CASSPGLVGTGELFF
CDR3nt: TGTGCCAGCAGCCCGGGACTAGTAGGCACCGGGGAGCTGTTTTTT
d_gene: TRBD2
abundance: few
v_gene: TRBV5-4
j_gene: TRBJ2-2

CDR3aa: CAWSRVQGPKLFF
CDR3nt: TGTGCCTGGAGTCGCGTGCAGGGCCCCAAGTTGTTCTTT
d_gene: .
abundance: .
v_gene: TRBV30
j_gene: TRBJ1-1

CDR3aa: CASSPAGSDETQYF
CDR3nt: TGTGCCAGCAGTCCAGCGGGATCGGACGAGACCCAGTACTTC
d_gene: TRBD2
abundance: .
v_gene: TRBV28
j_gene: TRBJ2-5

CDR3aa: CARVKRPQETQYF
CDR3nt: TGTGCCAGGGTCAAGCGACCACAAGAGACCCAGTACTTC
d_gene: .
abundance: once
v_gene: TRBV9
j_gene: TRBJ2-5

CDR3aa: CASSSGYYSPLHF
CDR3nt: TGTGCCAGCAGTTCGGGATACTACTCACCCCTCCACTTT
d_gene: .
abundance: .
v_gene: TRBV27
j_gene: TRBJ1-6

CDR3aa: CASSLAIRGTARGMNTEAFF
CDR3nt: TGCGCCAGCAGCTTGGCCATCAGGGGGACGGCGAGGGGAATGAACACTGAAGCTTTCTTT
d_gene: TRBD1
abundance: .
v_gene: TRBV5-1
j_gene: TRBJ1-1

CDR3aa: CASSGPGYSNQPQHF
CDR3nt: TGTGCCAGTAGTGGCCCAGGGTATAGCAATCAGCCCCAGCATTTT
d_gene: .
abundance: once
v_gene: TRBV19
j_gene: TRBJ1-5

CDR3aa: CASSDPRTGHGYTF
CDR3nt: TGTGCCAGCAGTGACCCTAGGACAGGGCATGGCTACACCTTC
d_gene: TRBD1
abundance: .
v_gene: TRBV6-1
j_gene: TRBJ1-2

CDR3aa: CASSLPSGNYEQYF
CDR3nt: TGCGCCAGCAGCTTGCCGAGCGGGAACTACGAGCAGTACTTC
d_gene: TRBD2
abundance: once
v_gene: TRBV5-1
j_gene: TRBJ2-7

CDR3aa: CASSDTGLERETQYF
CDR3nt: TGTGCCAGCAGTGACACGGGACTAGAGCGTGAGACCCAGTACTTC
d_gene: TRBD2
abundance: .
v_gene: TRBV25-1
j_gene: TRBJ2-5

CDR3aa: CATSREGGSGSKNIQYF
CDR3nt: TGTGCCACCAGCAGAGAGGGGGGAAGTGGGTCCAAAAACATTCAGTACTTC
d_gene: .
abundance: .
v_gene: TRBV15
j_gene: TRBJ2-4

CDR3aa: CAWSVSRHRAGGNPFSFTGELFF
CDR3nt: TGTGCCTGGAGTGTTTCCCGACACCGGGCAGGGGGGAACCCGTTCTCGTTCACCGGGGAGCTGTTTTTT
d_gene: .
abundance: .
v_gene: TRBV30
j_gene: TRBJ2-2

CDR3aa: CASKRGSGPYEQYF
CDR3nt: TGTGCCAGCAAGCGGGGTTCAGGTCCCTACGAGCAGTACTTC
d_gene: TRBD2
abundance: .
v_gene: TRBV27
j_gene: TRBJ2-7

CDR3aa: CASSLGQGDPEKLFF
CDR3nt: TGTGCCAGCAGCCTGGGACAGGGCGATCCCGAAAAACTGTTTTTT
d_gene: TRBD1
abundance: many
v_gene: TRBV5-6
j_gene: TRBJ1-4

CDR3aa: CASSLQAGTGGSGANVLTF
CDR3nt: TGTGCCAGCAGCCTTCAAGCCGGGACAGGGGGCTCTGGGGCCAACGTCCTGACTTTC
d_gene: .
abundance: .
v_gene: TRBV21-1
j_gene: TRBJ2-6

CDR3aa: CASSPDRGQNQPQHF
CDR3nt: TGTGCCAGCAGCCCTGACAGGGGGCAGAATCAGCCCCAGCATTTT
d_gene: TRBD1
abundance: few
v_gene: TRBV6-1
j_gene: TRBJ1-5

CDR3aa: CASISRSTDTQYF
CDR3nt: TGTGCCAGTATTTCCAGAAGCACAGATACGCAGTATTTT
d_gene: .
abundance: .
v_gene: TRBV19
j_gene: TRBJ2-3

CDR3aa: CASSQPPTGHSGANVLTF
CDR3nt: TGCGCCAGCAGTCAACCTCCGACAGGTCACTCTGGGGCCAACGTCCTGACTTTC
d_gene: .
abundance: .
v_gene: TRBV23-1
j_gene: TRBJ2-6

CDR3aa: CALVTSHSPLHF
CDR3nt: TGTGCCCTAGTAACGTCCCATTCACCCCTCCACTTT
d_gene: .
abundance: .
v_gene: TRBV30
j_gene: TRBJ1-6

CDR3aa: CASSSDRGDNSPLHF
CDR3nt: TGTGCCAGCAGCTCAGACAGGGGGGATAATTCACCCCTCCACTTT
d_gene: TRBD1
abundance: .
v_gene: TRBV9
j_gene: TRBJ1-6

CDR3aa: CASSVNTNTEAFF
CDR3nt: TGTGCCAGCAGCGTAAACACGAACACTGAAGCTTTCTTT
d_gene: .
abundance: .
v_gene: TRBV9
j_gene: TRBJ1-1

CDR3aa: CASSSLPGGYGANVLTF
CDR3nt: TGTGCCAGCAGTTCGCTCCCAGGAGGCTATGGGGCCAACGTCCTGACTTTC
d_gene: .
abundance: .
v_gene: TRBV27
j_gene: TRBJ2-6